Presented here are 8 T cell receptor beta chains from one specimen sequenced in a study of T cell repertoires in cytomegalovirus infection. TCRdb recomputed calls from the reads with MiXCR, one row per CDR3 protein. The sample lists roughly 300,000 distinct CDR3 sequences; over 7.5% were seen once. Sequenced input: PBMCs. The receptors here all came from a human donor in good health (CMV status not recorded). Some clones in this sample may be carry-over from other donors' samples.

This clonotype showed up many times. The CDR3 nucleotides read TGTGCCAGCAAGAAGGACAGGGCATTATCTGGAAACACCATATATTTT. Translated, it gives CASKKDRALSGNTIYF. J is TRBJ1-3 and V is TRBV7-8; 8 bases agree with TRBD1. Germline-derived CDR1 and CDR2 are SGHVS and FQNEAQ. There are 16 residues in the CDR3. Trimming removed 7 bases from V and 1 base from J; junction bases left unmatched: 9.

The chain combines TRBV20-1 with TRBJ2-1; the match to TRBD2 covers 13 bases. There are 16 residues in the CDR3. Germline V lookup: CDR1 DFQATT, CDR2 SNEGSKA (reference sequence). V lost 4 bases, J lost 5 bases, and 8 bases stayed unmatched. CDR3: CSATQTSGGLNNEQFF. DNA for the CDR3: TGCAGTGCTACCCAGACTAGCGGGGGGCTAAACAATGAGCAGTTCTTC.

This clonotype has at least ten counts. J is TRBJ1-4 and V is TRBV7-2; no definite D call. This CDR3 region has 15 residues. V was pared by 1 base and J by 5 bases, with 11 bases between. CDR1 SGHTA and CDR2 FQGNSA come from the germline V gene. The CDR3 DNA follows: TGTGCCAGCAGCTTAGTTTCCCTGACGAATGAAAAACTGTTTTTT. Residues: CASSLVSLTNEKLFF.

This clonotype was recorded at least ten times. The chain is built from TRBV7-8 and TRBJ2-1, with 11 bases matching TRBD1. The CDR3 spans 15 residues. V dropped 5 bases and J dropped 13; count of bases not matched to a gene: 13. The V gene's germline CDR1 is SGHVS and CDR2 FQNEAQ. This chain's CDR3 is CASSPDRGPASLQFF. In DNA form, the CDR3 reads TGTGCCAGCAGCCCGGACAGGGGGCCCGCCTCGCTACAGTTCTTC.

This chain connects TRBV4-2 to TRBJ2-1, with 7 positions matching TRBD2. Germline V gene sequence: CDR1 LGHNA, CDR2 YNFKEQ. With V trimmed by 0 bases and J by 4 bases, 12 bases remained unmatched. CDR3 length: 18 amino acids. CDR3 in DNA: TGTGCCAGCAGCCAAGAAAGGAGCGGGGTCCCTCCTTACAATGAGCAGTTCTTC. Its translation: CASSQERSGVPPYNEQFF.

This clonotype was recorded at least ten times. This chain connects TRBV12-3 or TRBV12-4 to TRBJ2-3, with D perhaps matching TRBD2 (5 bases). V was shortened by 5 bases and J by 6 bases, with 15 bases between the two germline ends. This CDR3 is built from 14 residues. The CDR3 reads CASSLREASDTQYF. The CDR3 nucleotides read TGTGCCAGCAGTCTCCGGGAAGCGAGTGATACGCAGTATTTT.

This clonotype was seen a handful of times. The CDR3 reads CASSPYRGHYEQYF. The CDR3 DNA sequence: TGTGCCAGCAGCCCATACAGGGGGCACTACGAGCAGTACTTC. This chain joins TRBV7-6 and TRBJ2-7; 9 bases map to TRBD1. The CDR3 loop spans 14 amino acids. Germline V gene lookup returns CDR1 SGHVS and CDR2 FNYEAQ. J gave up 3 bases and V 5 bases, and 5 bases lay outside the gene matches.

This clonotype was observed many times. V usage is TRBV11-1 and J usage is TRBJ2-1; D is perhaps TRBD2 (5 bases). The CDR3 loop spans 15 amino acids. Germline CDR1 reads SGHAT; CDR2 reads FQDESV (reference sequence). V was trimmed by 6 bases and J by 0 bases, leaving 12 bases between them. The CDR3, as DNA: TGTGCCAGCAGTCTTAGCGTGAGCTCCTACAATGAGCAGTTCTTC. This encodes CASSLSVSSYNEQFF.